Listed below are T cell receptor beta chains from one sample, sequenced in a study of graft-versus-host responses after intestinal transplantation. Sequencing was performed with immunoSEQ multiplex PCR; in TCRdb, only in-frame clones are kept and a portion is missing. The table has around 17,000 clones, around 77% seen once. This specimen was ileum tissue, taken around 470 days after intestinal transplant. The source of these receptors is a human patient who received an intestinal transplant, so some T cells may come from the graft donor. Each CDR3 is given with its conserved first and last residue. The order of the fields is V gene, J gene, clone size, CDR3 protein. Rows may omit the clone size; those that give it use once, few, many or a size class.

TRBV19	TRBJ2-1	-	CASRHNWDRANEQFF
TRBV15	TRBJ1-5	-	CATRLRGNQPQHF
TRBV4-1	TRBJ2-7	-	CASSYAPGADYEQYF
TRBV4-2	TRBJ2-7	few	CASSQDPGPGLAAFYEQYF
TRBV7-2	TRBJ1-3	-	CASSPRGPTGNTIYF
TRBV27	TRBJ1-5	few	CASSLSGQGNQPQHF
TRBV9	TRBJ2-1	-	CASSVAPSSYNEQFF
TRBV2	TRBJ2-2	-	CARDSGGELFF
TRBV29-1	TRBJ1-2	-	CSVGRGQRGYTF
TRBV4-1	TRBJ1-2	once	CASSQYPLESHFNYGYTF
TRBV11-2	TRBJ1-5	-	CASSLGANQPQHF
TRBV7-9	TRBJ1-1	-	CASSPRENTEAFF
TRBV18	TRBJ2-1	-	CASNGASGHNEQFF
TRBV4-2	TRBJ2-3	-	CASSSTNGIWDTQYF
TRBV7-9	TRBJ1-6	-	CASSLGGGQGNSPLHF
TRBV7-9	TRBJ1-4	-	CASSPPRTTNEKLFF
TRBV5-1	TRBJ2-1	few	CASSFQGRDNEQFF
TRBV2	TRBJ2-1	-	CASSSLYNEQFF
TRBV6-5	TRBJ2-1	-	CASGISGGGDEQFF
TRBV2	TRBJ2-5	few	CASNPWTSGLKTQYF
TRBV21-1	-	-	CASSKYFLGPSYEQYF
TRBV5-4	TRBJ2-2	-	CASSPSGAGELFF
TRBV5-6	TRBJ2-3	-	CASSLKTSSTDTQYF
TRBV9	TRBJ2-5	-	CASSAGRRGGQETQYF
TRBV5-1	TRBJ2-7	-	CASSGTSGGPQYF
TRBV6-4	TRBJ2-3	few	CASSDGQGADTQYF
TRBV10-3	TRBJ2-7	-	CAIREGQYEQYF
TRBV6-6	TRBJ2-7	-	CASGGGGASYEQYF
TRBV9	TRBJ1-5	-	CASSARTNGAQHF
TRBV29-1	TRBJ1-1	-	CSVPSRGTAFF
TRBV14	TRBJ2-2	-	CASSNTPAVFAGELFF
TRBV29-1	TRBJ2-5	-	CSVGGPLGTETQYF
TRBV5-1	TRBJ2-5	-	CASSLRPTAGAQETQYF
TRBV4-1	TRBJ1-2	-	CASSQVWMYRGGGYGYTF
TRBV7-9	TRBJ2-1	-	CASSLDGTGYNEQFF
TRBV5-1	-	few	CASSLAGGSSYEQYF
TRBV9	TRBJ1-1	-	CASAGGNTEAFF
TRBV7-9	TRBJ1-2	-	CASSKDNYGYTF
TRBV7-9	TRBJ2-3	-	CASSLADPMTNTQYF
TRBV10-3	TRBJ2-5	-	CATTGQGARETQYF
TRBV19	TRBJ1-3	-	CASSRSGGEGNTIYF
TRBV5-1	TRBJ2-3	-	CASSRDNTDTQYF
TRBV27	TRBJ1-5	-	CASSLYGGGAPQHF
TRBV5-1	TRBJ2-7	-	CASSQTGVRTYEQYF
TRBV28	TRBJ1-6	-	CASSTPGQGASLGSPLHF
TRBV9	TRBJ2-7	few	CASSPDGRVPYEQYF
TRBV10-3	-	-	CAISPGGATYEQYF
TRBV7-3	TRBJ2-5	-	CASSSPPQETQYF
TRBV19	TRBJ1-3	-	CASSIGDTIYF